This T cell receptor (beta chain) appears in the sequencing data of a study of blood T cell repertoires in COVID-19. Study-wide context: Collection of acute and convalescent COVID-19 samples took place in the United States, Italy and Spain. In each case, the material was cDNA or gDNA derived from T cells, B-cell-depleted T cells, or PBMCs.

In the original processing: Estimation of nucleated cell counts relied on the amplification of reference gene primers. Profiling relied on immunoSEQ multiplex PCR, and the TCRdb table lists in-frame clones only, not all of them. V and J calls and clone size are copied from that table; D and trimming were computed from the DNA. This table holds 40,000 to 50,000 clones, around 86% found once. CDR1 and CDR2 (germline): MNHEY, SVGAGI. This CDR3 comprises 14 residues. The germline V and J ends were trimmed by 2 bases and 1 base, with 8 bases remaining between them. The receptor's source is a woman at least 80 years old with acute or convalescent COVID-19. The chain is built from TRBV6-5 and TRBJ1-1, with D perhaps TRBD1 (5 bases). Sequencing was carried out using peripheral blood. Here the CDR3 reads CASSYGGANTEAFF. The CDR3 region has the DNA TGTGCCAGCAGTTACGGCGGGGCGAACACTGAAGCTTTCTTT.